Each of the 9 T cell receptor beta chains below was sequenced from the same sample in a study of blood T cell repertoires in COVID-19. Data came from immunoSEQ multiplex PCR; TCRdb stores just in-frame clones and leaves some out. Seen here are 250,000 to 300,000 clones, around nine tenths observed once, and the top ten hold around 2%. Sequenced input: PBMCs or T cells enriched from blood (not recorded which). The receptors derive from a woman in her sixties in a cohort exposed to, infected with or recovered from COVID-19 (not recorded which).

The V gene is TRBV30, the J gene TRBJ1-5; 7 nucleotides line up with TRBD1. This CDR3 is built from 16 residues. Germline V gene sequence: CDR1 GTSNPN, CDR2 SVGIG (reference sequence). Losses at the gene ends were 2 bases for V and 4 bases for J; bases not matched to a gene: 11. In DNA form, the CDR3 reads TGTGCCTGGAGTTCTCCGGGACAGAGAAATAATCAGCCCCAGCATTTT. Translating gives CAWSSPGQRNNQPQHF.

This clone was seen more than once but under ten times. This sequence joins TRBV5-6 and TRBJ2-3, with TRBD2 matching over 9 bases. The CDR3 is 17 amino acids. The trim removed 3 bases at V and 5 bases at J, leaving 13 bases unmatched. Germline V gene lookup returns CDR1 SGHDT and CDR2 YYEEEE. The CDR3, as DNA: TGTGCCAGCAGCTCCCCGCGGGGTCTAGCGGGAAGAGATACGCAGTATTTT. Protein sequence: CASSSPRGLAGRDTQYF.

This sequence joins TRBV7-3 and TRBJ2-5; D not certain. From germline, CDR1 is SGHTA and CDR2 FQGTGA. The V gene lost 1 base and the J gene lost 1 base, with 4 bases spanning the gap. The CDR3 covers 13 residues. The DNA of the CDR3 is TGTGCCAGCAGCTTAATCTCCCAAGAGACCCAGTACTTC. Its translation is CASSLISQETQYF.

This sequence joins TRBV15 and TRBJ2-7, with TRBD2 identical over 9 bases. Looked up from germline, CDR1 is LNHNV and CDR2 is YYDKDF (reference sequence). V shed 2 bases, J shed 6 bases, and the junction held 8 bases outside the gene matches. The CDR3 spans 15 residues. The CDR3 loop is CATSRSSGIGPEQYF. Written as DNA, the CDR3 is TGTGCCACCAGCAGATCTAGCGGGATAGGGCCCGAGCAGTACTTC.

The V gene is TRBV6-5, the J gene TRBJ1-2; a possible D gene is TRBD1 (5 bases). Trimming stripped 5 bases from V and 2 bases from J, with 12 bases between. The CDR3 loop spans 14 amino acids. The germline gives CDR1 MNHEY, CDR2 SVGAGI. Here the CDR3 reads CASSPPGRNYGYTF. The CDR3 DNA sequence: TGTGCCAGCAGTCCACCAGGGCGGAACTATGGCTACACCTTC.

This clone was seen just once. The DNA of the CDR3 is TGTGCCAGCAGCCCCCGGACTAGCGGGAGCTATACGCAGTATTTT. As protein: CASSPRTSGSYTQYF. J is TRBJ2-3 and V is TRBV7-9, with TRBD2 matching over 13 bases. Unmatched junction bases numbered 6, after V lost 5 bases and J lost 7 bases. The CDR3 is made up of 15 amino acids. Germline loops: CDR1 SEHNR, CDR2 FQNEAQ (reference sequence).

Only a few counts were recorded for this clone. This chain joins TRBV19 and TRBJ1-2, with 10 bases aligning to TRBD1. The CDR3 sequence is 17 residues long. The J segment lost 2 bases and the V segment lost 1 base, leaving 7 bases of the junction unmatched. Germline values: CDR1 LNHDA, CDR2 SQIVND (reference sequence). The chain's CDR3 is CASSIATGGAWNYGYTF. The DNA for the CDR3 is TGTGCCAGTAGTATAGCGACAGGGGGCGCGTGGAACTATGGCTACACCTTC.

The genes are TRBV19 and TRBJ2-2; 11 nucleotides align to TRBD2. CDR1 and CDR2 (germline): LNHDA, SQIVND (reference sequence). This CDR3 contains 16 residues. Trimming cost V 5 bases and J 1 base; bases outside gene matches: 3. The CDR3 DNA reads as TGTGCCAGTAGTCCCGGACTAGCGGGGAACACCGGGGAGCTGTTTTTT. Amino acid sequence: CASSPGLAGNTGELFF.

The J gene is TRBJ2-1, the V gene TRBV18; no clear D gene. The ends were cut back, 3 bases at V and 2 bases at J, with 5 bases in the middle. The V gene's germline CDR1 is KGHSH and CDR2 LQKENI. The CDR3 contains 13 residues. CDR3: CASSPQTYNEQFF. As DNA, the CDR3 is TGTGCCAGCTCACCTCAGACCTACAATGAGCAGTTCTTC.